The 28 T cell receptor beta chains given below trace back to one sample, sequenced in a study of blood T cell repertoires in COVID-19. Profiling relied on immunoSEQ multiplex PCR, and the TCRdb table lists in-frame clones only, not all of them. The sample contains under 200,000 clones, roughly 86% of which appear only once. Sequencing was carried out using peripheral blood. Source of these receptors: a man aged 55 to 70 with COVID-19, enrolled during active disease.

The chain is built from TRBV15 and TRBJ2-6; 12 nucleotides line up with TRBD1. The J segment lost 2 bases and the V segment lost 3 bases, leaving 5 bases of the junction unmatched. Per the germline V gene, CDR1 is LNHNV and CDR2 is YYDKDF (reference sequence). This CDR3 comprises 18 residues. CDR3 residues: CATSSLGQGAPGANVLTF. CDR3 coding DNA: TGTGCCACCAGCAGCCTGGGACAGGGGGCGCCTGGGGCCAACGTCCTGACTTTC.

The chain combines TRBV6-5 with TRBJ1-4; D might be TRBD1 (6 bases). V gave up 6 bases and J gave up 4 bases, with 9 bases separating them. This CDR3 has 13 residues. Germline CDR1 MNHEY, CDR2 SVGAGI. This chain's CDR3 is CASSRGSNEKLFF. The CDR3 DNA is TGTGCCAGCAGCAGGGGAAGTAATGAAAAACTGTTTTTT.

V and J are TRBV5-1 and TRBJ1-1, with 7 bases lining up with TRBD1. The CDR3 totals 14 residues. Per the germline V gene, CDR1 is SGHRS and CDR2 is YFSETQ. V shed 3 bases and J 5 bases; nucleotides not matched to a gene: 7. In DNA form, the CDR3 reads TGCGCCAGCAGCTACCAGGGGGGTCGGACTGAAGCTTTCTTT. It is translated as CASSYQGGRTEAFF.

This chain links TRBV24-1 with TRBJ2-1; no clear D. Trimming stripped 4 bases from V and 0 bases from J, with 9 bases between. Looked up from germline, CDR1 is KGHDR and CDR2 is SFDVKD. This CDR3 has 15 amino acids. The CDR3 spells CATSDPFSSYNEQFF. Written as DNA, the CDR3 is TGTGCCACCAGTGACCCCTTTAGCTCCTACAATGAGCAGTTCTTC.

The chain is built from TRBV7-2 and TRBJ1-5; D is unclear. The CDR3 is made up of 12 amino acids. Germline CDR1 and CDR2: SGHTA and FQGNSA. The ends were cut back, 2 bases at V and 4 bases at J, with 3 bases in the middle. CDR3 in amino acids: CASSLTNQPQHF. The CDR3 nucleotides read TGTGCCAGCAGCTTAACAAATCAGCCCCAGCATTTT.

V is TRBV6-5 and J is TRBJ1-1, with TRBD1 as a possible D gene (5 bases). The CDR3 is 14 amino acids. Germline loops: CDR1 MNHEY, CDR2 SVGAGI. Trimming removed 6 bases from V and 4 bases from J, with 15 bases in between. CDR3: CASRVTELGTEAFF. DNA for the CDR3: TGTGCCAGCAGGGTGACAGAGCTAGGCACTGAAGCTTTCTTT.

The rearrangement uses TRBV29-1 and TRBJ1-2; 11 nucleotides match TRBD1. Germline loops: CDR1 SQVTM, CDR2 ANQGSEA. V dropped 7 bases and J dropped 2; count of bases not matched to a gene: 6. The CDR3 has 14 amino acids. Here the CDR3 DNA reads TGCAGCGCCGACGGGGACAGGGGGAACTATGGCTACACCTTC. Translating gives CSADGDRGNYGYTF.

This rearrangement joins TRBV30 to TRBJ1-4, with D hard to call. V lost 1 base and J 2 bases, leaving 11 bases between the germline ends. Germline V CDR1 and CDR2: GTSNPN, SVGIG (reference sequence). This CDR3 has 15 residues. CDR3 in DNA: TGTGCCTGGAGTGACGGGGTGCGGACTAATGAAAAACTGTTTTTT. As protein: CAWSDGVRTNEKLFF. Complete variable domain (other parts from reference TRBV30 and TRBJ1-4): SQTIHQWPATLVQPVGSPLSLECTVEGTSNPNLYWYRQAAGRGLQLLFYSVGIGQISSEVPQNLSASRPQDRQFILSSKKLLLSDSGFYLCAWSDGVRTNEKLFFGSGTQLSVL.

The J gene is TRBJ2-5, the V gene TRBV3-1 (or the pseudogene TRBV3-2), with 9 bases lining up with TRBD2. Germline values: CDR1 LGHDT, CDR2 YNNKEL (reference sequence). Trimming removed 5 bases from V and 8 bases from J; junction bases left unmatched: 15. This CDR3 is 16 amino acids long. The CDR3 loop is CASSTRLAGLVETQYF. CDR3 DNA sequence: TGTGCCAGCAGCACCCGTCTAGCGGGGTTGGTTGAAACCCAGTACTTC.

The sample holds a few counts of this clone. The chain joins TRBV5-4 to TRBJ1-4, with TRBD1 matching over 9 bases. The CDR3 sequence is 15 residues long. With V trimmed by 4 bases and J by 8 bases, 9 bases remained unmatched. The germline CDR1 and CDR2 sequences are SGHNT and YYREEE (reference sequence). Here the CDR3 reads CASSMTGTGREKLFF. The CDR3 DNA sequence: TGTGCCAGCAGCATGACCGGGACAGGGAGAGAAAAACTGTTTTTT.

This clone was detected only a few times. This sequence joins TRBV11-2 and TRBJ1-6; 11 positions match TRBD1. Germline values: CDR1 SGHAT, CDR2 FQNNGV. There are 15 residues in the CDR3. With V trimmed by 5 bases and J by 11 bases, 8 bases remained unmatched. The DNA of the CDR3 is TGTGCCAGCAGCGTAGCCGGGACAGGGGGTACACCCCTCCACTTT. It yields the protein CASSVAGTGGTPLHF.

The chain links TRBV27 to TRBJ2-7, with 7 positions matching TRBD2. The CDR3 covers 14 residues. V dropped 2 bases and J dropped 2; count of bases not matched to a gene: 3. CDR1 and CDR2 (germline): MNHEY, SMNVEV (reference sequence). For the CDR3, the DNA is TGTGCCAGCAGTTTAAGGGAGGGACCCTACGAGCAGTACTTC. This encodes CASSLREGPYEQYF.

The chain is built from TRBV27 and TRBJ1-2; D might be TRBD1 (5 bases). CDR3 length: 15 residues. Trimming shortened V by 0 bases and J by 5 bases, and 13 bases separated the two germline ends. CDR1 and CDR2 (germline): MNHEY, SMNVEV (reference sequence). This CDR3 is CASSLSRQNHYGYTF. The CDR3 DNA follows: TGTGCCAGCAGTTTATCCCGACAGAACCATTATGGCTACACCTTC.

A single count supports this clone. The chain is built from TRBV11-2 and TRBJ1-2, with 8 bases fitting TRBD1. CDR1 and CDR2 from the germline V gene are SGHAT and FQNNGV. Trimming removed 10 bases from V and 8 bases from J; junction bases left unmatched: 9. CDR3 size: 12 residues. In DNA, the CDR3 is TGTGCCATACTAGACAGGGGTGGCGGCTACACCTTC. Translation: CAILDRGGGYTF.

The V call is TRBV6-6, the J call TRBJ1-1, with TRBD1 as a possible D gene (5 bases). V was clipped by 0 bases and J by 1 base, with 9 bases between them. From germline, CDR1 is MNHNY and CDR2 SVGAGI (reference sequence). The CDR3 covers 15 residues. As DNA, the CDR3 is TGTGCCAGCAGTTACTCGAGTCAGGGGAACACTGAAGCTTTCTTT. Protein product: CASSYSSQGNTEAFF.

The chain employs TRBV19 and TRBJ2-7; the D gene is possibly TRBD2 (6 bases). Trimming took off 3 bases at V and 5 bases at J, with 14 bases between the two ends. The CDR3 has 14 amino acids. From germline, CDR1 is LNHDA and CDR2 SQIVND (reference sequence). The CDR3 spells CASSIRREVDEQYF. Here the CDR3 DNA reads TGTGCCAGTAGTATCCGCAGGGAGGTCGACGAGCAGTACTTC.

The gene calls are TRBV6-5 and TRBJ1-5; 8 bases are a match to TRBD1. V dropped 7 bases and J dropped 5; count of bases not matched to a gene: 4. The CDR3 length is 13 residues. Germline lookup yields CDR1 MNHEY and CDR2 SVGAGI. CDR3 protein: CASNLDRDQPQHF. The CDR3 DNA is TGTGCCAGCAATCTGGACAGGGATCAGCCCCAGCATTTT.

This clone was counted between two and nine times. The chain uses TRBV24-1 and TRBJ1-5; a possible D gene is TRBD1 (5 bases). V shed 3 bases and J shed 2 bases, with 16 bases lying between them. Germline V gene lookup returns CDR1 KGHDR and CDR2 SFDVKD. This CDR3 spans 17 amino acids. CDR3 region: CATSDPPRGEGNQPQHF. The CDR3 coding sequence is TGTGCCACCAGTGATCCCCCTCGGGGGGAAGGCAATCAGCCCCAGCATTTT.

V gene TRBV6-5 combines with J gene TRBJ1-1; the match to TRBD1 covers 9 bases. The V and J ends lost 4 bases and 5 bases, in that order; junction bases with no gene match: 5. This CDR3 has 14 amino acids. Germline assignment: CDR1 MNHEY and CDR2 SVGAGI. The CDR3 DNA reads as TGTGCCAGCAGTTTACAGGGGGCAGCTACTGAAGCTTTCTTT. Protein sequence: CASSLQGAATEAFF.

The chain couples TRBV5-6 to TRBJ2-2, with a possible D match to TRBD2 (5 bases). Trimming stripped 2 bases from V and 7 bases from J, with 9 bases between. Germline CDR1 reads SGHDT; CDR2 reads YYEEEE. This CDR3 contains 13 residues. CDR3 region: CASSFSDGGELFF. The CDR3 nucleotides read TGTGCCAGCAGCTTTAGCGACGGCGGGGAGCTGTTTTTT.

The rearrangement links TRBV6-5 to TRBJ1-4; D possibly corresponds to TRBD1 (6 bases). CDR3 length: 12 residues. V was clipped by 6 bases and J by 13 bases, with 15 bases between them. Germline V lookup: CDR1 MNHEY, CDR2 SVGAGI. CDR3 bases: TGTGCCAGCAGGTCTCCAGGGGAAGGACTGTTTTTT. It is translated as CASRSPGEGLFF.

This chain connects TRBV27 to TRBJ1-2, with a tentative D call TRBD1 (5 bases). Germline assignment: CDR1 MNHEY and CDR2 SMNVEV (reference sequence). This CDR3 is 15 amino acids long. Trimming left V 5 bases short and J 8 bases short, with 21 bases between. CDR3: CASSPRLGRVGGYTF. In DNA form, the CDR3 reads TGTGCCAGCAGTCCGAGGCTGGGCAGGGTGGGCGGCTACACCTTC.

The chain links TRBV11-3 to TRBJ1-2; TRBD1 matches at 9 bases. Per germline, CDR1 SGHNT and CDR2 YENEEA. Germline trimming cut 5 bases from V and 4 bases from J; bases unmatched to any gene: 5. The CDR3 runs to 14 residues. The CDR3 DNA reads as TGTGCCAGCAGCGACACAGGGGGCTCCTATGGCTACACCTTC. Protein product: CASSDTGGSYGYTF.

This rearrangement joins TRBV18 to TRBJ1-2; TRBD1 aligns across 7 bases. V lost 0 bases and J lost 6; bases outside the gene matches: 10. CDR3 length equals 16 residues. Germline CDR1 KGHSH, CDR2 LQKENI. CDR3 protein: CASSPPGLAGGHGYTF. In nucleotides, the CDR3 is TGTGCCAGCTCACCACCGGGGTTGGCAGGGGGGCATGGCTACACCTTC.

The gene calls are TRBV7-6 and TRBJ2-5; 11 bases are shared with TRBD2. CDR1 SGHVS and CDR2 FNYEAQ come from the germline V gene. CDR3 length: 17 amino acids. Unmatched junction bases numbered 8, after V lost 3 bases and J lost 2 bases. Written as DNA, the CDR3 is TGTGCCAGCAGCTTGGGGTCTAGCGGGGGGCAGCAAGAGACCCAGTACTTC. It encodes CASSLGSSGGQQETQYF.

The rearrangement links TRBV5-4 to TRBJ2-5; 10 bases line up with TRBD2. The CDR3 is 18 residues long. The germline CDR1 and CDR2 sequences are SGHNT and YYREEE (reference sequence). Trimming at V came to 2 bases and at J to 5 bases, leaving 15 bases not matched to a gene. Here the CDR3 reads CASSFRGLAGASGETQYF. The CDR3 DNA reads as TGTGCCAGCAGCTTCAGGGGTCTAGCGGGGGCCTCGGGGGAGACCCAGTACTTC.

The V and J genes are TRBV5-6 and TRBJ1-6; D unresolved. The germline gives CDR1 SGHDT, CDR2 YYEEEE. The CDR3 totals 16 residues. V lost 4 bases and J lost 0, with 11 bases in between. The CDR3 reads CASSPGAGSYNSPLHF. CDR3 bases: TGTGCCAGCAGCCCGGGAGCCGGCTCCTATAATTCACCCCTCCACTTT.

This chain joins TRBV7-9 and TRBJ2-7; no definite D call. The germline V gene encodes CDR1 SEHNR and CDR2 FQNEAQ (reference sequence). CDR3 length equals 13 residues. Trimming removed 5 bases at V and 2 bases at J, with 10 bases between. DNA of the CDR3: TGTGCCAGCAGCCCCTGGCCCCCCTACGAGCAGTACTTC. It codes for CASSPWPPYEQYF.